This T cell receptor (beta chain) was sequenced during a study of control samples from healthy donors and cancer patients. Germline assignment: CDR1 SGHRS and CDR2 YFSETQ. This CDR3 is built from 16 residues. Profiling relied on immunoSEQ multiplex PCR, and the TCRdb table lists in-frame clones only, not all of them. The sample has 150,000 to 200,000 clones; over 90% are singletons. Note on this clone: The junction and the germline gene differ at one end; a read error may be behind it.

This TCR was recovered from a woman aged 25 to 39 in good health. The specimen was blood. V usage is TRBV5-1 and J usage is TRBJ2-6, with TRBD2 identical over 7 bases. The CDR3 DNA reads TGCGCCAGCAGCTTGGGGAGCGGGACGGGGGGCAACGTCCTGACTTTC. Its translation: CASSLGSGTGGNVLTF.